This TCR beta chain was recorded in a study of blood T cell repertoires in COVID-19 (TCRdb year 2020). A note on the overall study: Collaborator samples came from the United States, Italy and Spain and covered acute and convalescent phases of COVID-19. A de-identified subject ID, COVID-19 status, age in years and sex were almost always included in the sample metadata. The repertoires were made available in a free public database intended to serve as a resource for research on the immune response to SARS-CoV-2. Where available, HLA class I and class II types were obtained from metadata supplied by the sample provider rather than from assay-based typing. The prospective study material was composed of cDNA or gDNA derived from T cells, B-cell-depleted T cells, or PBMCs. Deeply sampled blood TCRbeta repertoires from subjects exposed to, actively infected with, or recovered from COVID-19 were included in the dataset. The samples were drawn from two sources: the first 160 participants of the ongoing ImmuneRACE study, and 1,200 or so subjects contributed by 6 global collaborators.

Whole blood was collected in K2EDTA tubes by collaborating institutions according to the institutions' own protocols. For TCRbeta analysis, collaborator samples were shipped as frozen whole blood, as isolated PBMCs, or as DNA extracted from either sample type. CDR3 length: 14 amino acids, cysteine to phenylalanine. Of all the DNA, just the CDR3 is kept, 42 bases in frame from base 1. From the germline V gene, CDR1 is SNHLY and CDR2 is FYNNEI. Trimming takes 3 bases from V and 6 bases from J, and the germline ends sit 9 bases apart. TCRbeta CDR3 regions were amplified from genomic DNA by means of the immunoSEQ Assay, a bias-controlled multiplex PCR. Turning to the authors' computational methods: The number of nucleated cells in each sample was estimated from the amplification of reference gene primers within the assay. To quantify the absolute abundance of each unique TCRbeta CDR3 rearrangement, sequence reads were collapsed and filtered. For each sample, productive Simpson clonality was calculated as the square root of Simpson's diversity index over productive rearrangements. TCRdb took this table from immuneACCESS and kept in-frame rearrangements with V and J called. Such tables lack part of the clones; where checked against another copy, unresolved V genes explain under half of the gap, and the rest is unexplained. D and trimming were read from the DNA, whereas the V and J calls and clone size are those reported in that table. The sample table holds roughly 200,000 clones, of which just under 80% were seen once. The ten largest account for 6% to 7.5% of the sample.

In the case of this clone: The antigen it binds to is not known. No much larger clone exists at a distance of one base, and base qualities are not known.

The paper as a whole reports these results and caveats: The amount of clinical and demographic metadata varied by source and participant and was provided uncurated.

This sequence uses TRBV2 and TRBJ1-6; the D gene lacks a confident call. The receptor was isolated from an older man with active or convalescent COVID-19. The sequenced material came from peripheral blood. The CDR3 protein: CASSDITSNSPLHF. The base sequence is TGTGCCAGCAGTGATATCACATCTAATTCACCCCTCCACTTT.